The 7 T cell receptor beta chains below come from one sample, sequenced in a study of CD8+CD57+ T cells in acquired aplastic anemia. For CDR3 and TCR beta VDJ profiling, genomic DNA was the template used. One entry per CDR3 protein, called by TCRdb with MiXCR from the reads. The sample gives a few hundred thousand distinct CDR3 sequences, roughly 50% of which show up once; roughly 8% is in the top ten. The source material was sorted CD4+, CD8+, or CD8+CD57+ T cells (not recorded which) from PBMCs. These receptors all come from a human donor with severe aplastic anemia or a healthy control (not recorded which).

This clonotype was observed many times. The rearrangement links TRBV30 to TRBJ2-3; 7 bases are shared with TRBD1. V gave up 1 base and J gave up 4 bases; unmatched junction bases: 5. This CDR3 spans 14 amino acids. Germline values: CDR1 GTSNPN, CDR2 SVGIG (reference sequence). The DNA of the CDR3 is TGTGCCTGGAGTGAGGACAGGCCGCCAGATACGCAGTATTTT. Its translation: CAWSEDRPPDTQYF. Full variable domain (rest looked up from reference TRBV30 and TRBJ2-3): SQTIHQWPATLVQPVGSPLSLECTVEGTSNPNLYWYRQAAGRGLQLLFYSVGIGQISSEVPQNLSASRPQDRQFILSSKKLLLSDSGFYLCAWSEDRPPDTQYFGPGTRLTVL.

On this clonotype itself: This CDR3 fails to terminate in the conserved phenylalanine or tryptophan, so it likely reflects a read error. The chain combines TRBV25-1 with TRBJ1-6; unclear D gene. This CDR3 comprises 11 residues. V was trimmed by 7 bases and J by 7 bases, leaving 5 bases between them. The germline V gene has CDR1 MGHDK and CDR2 SYGVNS. The CDR3 nucleotides are TGTGCCAGCAATGAGAATTCACCCCTCCACCTT. Its translation is CASNENSPLHL.

The genes are TRBV29-1 and TRBJ2-5; D may correspond to TRBD1 or TRBD2 (5 bases each). V was trimmed by 6 bases and J by 2 bases, leaving 16 bases between them. CDR1 SQVTM and CDR2 ANQGSEA come from the germline V gene. This CDR3 spans 14 amino acids. Here the CDR3 DNA reads TGCAGCGTCGCGGGCGACAGATTTCAAGAGACCCAGTACTTC. Its translation is CSVAGDRFQETQYF.

The table lists this clonotype with many counts. This sequence joins TRBV7-9 and TRBJ2-3; TRBD1 matches 8 bases. CDR3 length equals 17 residues. Germline V gene sequence: CDR1 SEHNR, CDR2 FQNEAQ (reference sequence). The V gene end was trimmed by 0 bases and the J gene end by 4 bases; junction bases not matched to a gene: 9. DNA of the CDR3: TGTGCCAGCAGCTTAGCGCGTTTGGCAGGGGGCCCAGATACGCAGTATTTT. It codes for CASSLARLAGGPDTQYF.

The sample holds a few counts of this clonotype. The chain carries TRBV10-3 and TRBJ1-6, with no clear D. V lost 3 bases, J lost 9 bases, and 6 bases lay in between. Germline V gene sequence: CDR1 ENHRY, CDR2 SYGVKD. The CDR3 has 12 amino acids. The CDR3 region is CAISDPASPLHF. In DNA, the CDR3 is TGTGCCATCAGTGACCCAGCTTCACCCCTCCACTTT.

The chain links TRBV3-1 to TRBJ1-1, with 9 bases identical to TRBD1. Germline assignment: CDR1 LGHDT and CDR2 YNNKEL (reference sequence). The CDR3 totals 15 residues. With V trimmed by 1 base and J by 3 bases, 3 bases remained unmatched. The CDR3 is CASSQAGQGYTEAFF. Here the CDR3 DNA reads TGTGCCAGCAGCCAAGCGGGACAGGGTTACACTGAAGCTTTCTTT.

This clonotype was recorded at least ten times. This rearrangement joins TRBV11-2 to TRBJ2-2; D is possibly TRBD2 (6 bases). The germline V and J ends were trimmed by 5 bases and 6 bases, with 19 bases remaining between them. The CDR3 consists of 16 residues. Germline V lookup: CDR1 SGHAT, CDR2 FQNNGV. CDR3 sequence reads: CASSHRAGTAPGELFF. CDR3 DNA sequence: TGTGCCAGCAGCCATCGGGCGGGGACGGCACCCGGGGAGCTGTTTTTT.